These 8 T cell receptor beta chains came from one sample sequenced in a study of blood T cell repertoires in COVID-19. Clones were read by immunoSEQ multiplex PCR, and TCRdb kept only the in-frame ones, dropping some. Of about 200,000 clones listed, approximately 90% are singletons. What was sequenced was peripheral blood. These receptors came from a man aged 40-49 years with active or convalescent COVID-19.

The chain uses TRBV21-1 and TRBJ1-5; the table's D gene call, TRBD1, was not cross checked with the DNA. TRBV21-1 is labeled a pseudogene. The CDR3 extends over 15 amino acids. CDR3 nucleotide sequence: TGTGCCAGCAGCAAAACAGAGAGTAGCAATCAGCCCCAGCATTTT. Translation gives CASSKTESSNQPQHF.

The chain combines TRBV27 with TRBJ2-1, with D possibly matching TRBD2 (5 bases). The germline V gene encodes CDR1 MNHEY and CDR2 SMNVEV (reference sequence). The CDR3 is 15 residues long. V gave up 5 bases and J gave up 5 bases, with 16 bases separating them. CDR3 region: CASSQAPSGDNEQFF. The CDR3, as DNA: TGTGCCAGCAGTCAGGCCCCCTCCGGGGACAATGAGCAGTTCTTC.

The chain links TRBV19 to TRBJ2-3, with a weak D call TRBD1 (5 bases). V was trimmed by 5 bases and J by 3 bases, leaving 12 bases between them. Per germline, CDR1 LNHDA and CDR2 SQIVND (reference sequence). This CDR3 spans 14 amino acids. In DNA, the CDR3 is TGTGCCAGTAGTGTCGGACATGGGACAGATACGCAGTATTTT. Its translation: CASSVGHGTDTQYF.

The chain uses TRBV5-1 and TRBJ1-2, with D unclear. The CDR3 is made up of 15 amino acids. Germline V gives CDR1 SGHRS, CDR2 YFSETQ. Trimming pared 4 bases from V and 0 bases from J, leaving 13 bases between. CDR3 sequence (DNA): TGCGCCAGCAGCCCCGAAGCCGGAGCTAACTATGGCTACACCTTC. This translates into CASSPEAGANYGYTF.

This chain joins TRBV18 and TRBJ1-1; a weak D match, TRBD1 (6 bases). The germline gives CDR1 KGHSH, CDR2 LQKENI. Trimming took off 2 bases at V and 6 bases at J, with 10 bases between the two ends. The CDR3 extends over 13 amino acids. The CDR3 DNA is TGTGCCAGCTCACCAATGGGGGCCCCTGAAGCTTTCTTT. It translates to CASSPMGAPEAFF.

The chain carries TRBV13 and TRBJ2-7; the D gene is possibly TRBD2 (5 bases). V lost 4 bases, J lost 2 bases, and 12 bases lay in between. CDR3 length equals 14 residues. Germline-derived CDR1 and CDR2 are PRHDT and FYEKMQ (reference sequence). CDR3 nucleotide sequence: TGTGCCAGCAGCTCTACGACGGGAACCTACGAGCAGTACTTC. Encoded protein: CASSSTTGTYEQYF.

The chain combines TRBV6-5 with TRBJ2-3; TRBD2 aligns across 8 bases. CDR1 is MNHEY, CDR2 SVGAGI, per germline. J was trimmed by 6 bases and V by 8 bases; bases with no gene match: 13. CDR3 length: 15 residues. CDR3 in DNA: TGTGCCAGCGGAGGAATCGGGGGGGGGCTTGATACGCAGTATTTT. It is translated as CASGGIGGGLDTQYF.

The chain is built from TRBV9 and TRBJ2-3; TRBD1 matches 7 bases. Germline V lookup: CDR1 SGDLS, CDR2 YYNGEE. CDR3 length equals 14 residues. V lost 1 base and J lost 4; bases outside the gene matches: 3. For the CDR3, the DNA is TGTGCCAGCAGCGTAAACAGGGGCCCAGATACGCAGTATTTT. Its protein is CASSVNRGPDTQYF.